This TCR beta chain was sequenced for a study of blood T cell repertoires in COVID-19. Study in general: Sites across the United States, Italy and Spain contributed samples from acute and convalescent COVID-19. Sample material is recorded as cDNA or gDNA derived from T cells, B-cell-depleted T cells, or PBMCs.

In the original analysis: Estimation of nucleated cell counts was performed using reference gene primer amplification. Profiling relied on immunoSEQ multiplex PCR, and the TCRdb table lists in-frame clones only, not all of them. V and J calls and clone size are as listed in that table; D and trimming were resolved from the DNA. This table has roughly 150,000 clones, around four fifths appearing once. Germline CDR1 reads SGHNT; CDR2 reads YYREEE (reference sequence). The CDR3 has 15 residues. V was cut by 5 bases and J by 1 base, with 13 bases left in between. The chain is built from TRBV5-4 and TRBJ2-1, with D perhaps matching TRBD2 (6 bases). The sequencing input was peripheral blood. The receptor's source is a man aged 65-85 years who had recovered from COVID-19. For the CDR3, the DNA is TGTGCCAGCAGACCTAGCGACCCTTCCTACAATGAGCAGTTCTTC. It translates to CASRPSDPSYNEQFF. Variable domain in full (rest from reference TRBV5-4 and TRBJ2-1): ETGVTQSPTHLIKTRGQQVTLRCSSQSGHNTVSWYQQALGQGPQFIFQYYREEENGRGNFPPRFSGLQFPNYSSELNVNALELDDSALYLCASRPSDPSYNEQFFGPGTRLTVL.